This T cell receptor beta chain was found in a study of T cells after yellow fever vaccination. Overall study results and limits: Only a minor proportion of clonotypes was detected across both CD4 and CD8 compartments.

TCRdb processed the 5' RACE reads anew with MiXCR; each CDR3 protein has one entry. The repertoire holds fewer than 450,000 distinct CDR3 sequences, with around 10% as singletons. This clonotype has just a few counts. The antigen is unknown. V dropped 7 bases and J dropped 6 bases, with 13 bases sitting between them. The CDR3 length is 14 residues. Germline V gives CDR1 MNHNS, CDR2 SASEGT. The specimen comprised PBMCs, sampled on the day of the first yellow fever vaccination. The receptor was isolated from a man between 18 and 35 years old who received the YFV17D yellow fever vaccine. This chain joins TRBV6-1 and TRBJ1-6; tentatively, D is TRBD1 (5 bases). CDR3 DNA: TGTGCCAGCAACCCGAGACAGAGTAATTCACCCCTCCACTTT. It encodes CASNPRQSNSPLHF.